Here is one T cell receptor (beta chain) with its context. There are many counts of this clonotype. Its antigen is not yet known. The record has no base qualities; no much larger clone is one base away. The intended sense of this specimen's time point label: longitudinal time-point 1 (baseline). Libraries from unsorted PBMCs were made from 2 million PBMCs kept in RNAlater at -80 degrees C until RNA extraction. Peripheral blood was subjected to Ficoll-Hypaque density gradient centrifugation to isolate PBMCs, which were then cryopreserved in liquid nitrogen. This entry is derived from a study of neurological immune-mediated disorders (dated by TCRdb to between 2018 and 2020). Concerning the study at large: Peripheral blood TCR-beta repertoires from HTLV-I-associated myelopathy (HAM/TSP) patients, multiple sclerosis patients and healthy controls were compared by UMI-based sequencing. The cohort comprised roughly 65 subjects: 15 or so HAM/TSP patients, 35 or so multiple sclerosis patients and 20 healthy controls. Longitudinal samples, technical triplicates and paired sorted CD4+ and CD8+ T-cell subsets, alongside PBMC samples, were included among the approximately 98 TCR-beta libraries. Each longitudinal HAM/TSP and healthy donor was sampled at 3 time-points spaced at about 3-45 month intervals.

Results the study describes overall, beyond this receptor: Across subjects, expanded clones never shared an identical CDR3 amino acid sequence, which suggests that the TCR-beta repertoires in every group were private. TCR clonal expansion was highest in HAM/TSP patients and lowest in MS patients, with MS patients falling below even healthy controls.

cDNA was synthesized by template-switch 5'RACE using a primer carrying a 10-nucleotide random unique molecular identifier by which each TCR transcript was tagged. Each sequencing run produced over 160 million TCR-beta sequences covering 15-18 subjects. The RNeasy kit was used to extract total RNA. TCR-beta VDJ regions were amplified with primers for the TCR constant region and the 5'RACE anchor, using the KAPA Real-time Library Amplification kit. Sample indexes and Illumina adaptors were added in a first PCR, and a second PCR then increased library yield. The roughly 650 bp TCR product was size-selected on a 2% E-gel SizeSelection system after Ampure bead purification. Library quality was checked on a Bioanalyzer, concentration was measured with Qubit, and libraries were quantified with the Kapa Library Quantification kit before pooling. Libraries were sequenced paired-end 2 x 150 bp on an Illumina HiSeq 2500. To increase sequence diversity, roughly 24-31% phiX was spiked into each library pool. The paper's processing steps were these. Quality-filtered reads were processed with the UMI-based MiGEC pipeline, and over 90% of raw TCR sequences were removed by the MiGEC pipeline during error correction. IMGT germline references were used for aligning VDJ genes, and each clonotype was defined as a unique CDR3 amino acid sequence together with its V-J genes. Clonal expansion, Shannon diversity, and CDR3 relatedness (CalcPairwiseDistances, ClusterSamples) were evaluated with VDJtools, and phylogenetic trees were built with CLCbio workbench. Clones with at least 8 unique UMIs were defined as expanded, with this threshold being based on coefficient-of-variation modelling across technical triplicates. Using fastp at Q25 and MiXCR, TCRdb reprocessed the public reads and kept productive beta chains. Rows are unified per CDR3 protein, each entry keeping the most common DNA and genes. The V and J calls come from TCRdb's annotation, not from the publication. Counted in this sample were tens of thousands of distinct CDR3 sequences; about 10% of them appeared once. More than 6.5% of the sample belongs to the ten largest clones.

The CDR3 has 13 amino acids, counting the end cysteine and phenylalanine. CDR3 DNA only is kept here, 39 bases in frame from base 1. V drops 4 bases and J drops 1 base, leaving 5 bases in between. The CDR1 and CDR2 encoded by the germline V gene are ENHRY and SYGVKD. The clonotype originates from a male donor with HTLV-1-associated myelopathy (HAM/TSP). What was sequenced was PBMCs. The chain links TRBV10-3 with TRBJ1-3; the D segment cannot be called with confidence. Here is the DNA: TGTGCCATCAGTGGCAGTTCTGGAAACACCATATATTTT. Its translation reads: CAISGSSGNTIYF.